Below are 26 T cell receptor beta chains sequenced from a single sample in a study of PD-L1 blockade in urothelial cancer. Generated by immunoSEQ multiplex PCR, the TCRdb table keeps only in-frame clones and is missing some. Of some 71,000 clones in the sample, roughly nine tenths were seen once. Sample: PBMCs, taken around atezolizumab (anti-PD-L1) treatment. Receptor source: a man aged 55 to 70 with urothelial cancer.

The V call is TRBV5-1, the J call TRBJ1-1; TRBD1 matches at 7 bases. V trimming: 4 bases; J trimming: 5 bases; junction bases outside the gene matches: 11. Germline values: CDR1 SGHRS, CDR2 YFSETQ. This CDR3 is built from 15 residues. The CDR3 loop reads CASSRRQGSGTEAFF. In DNA form, the CDR3 reads TGCGCCAGCAGCCGACGACAGGGTTCGGGTACTGAAGCTTTCTTT.

This clone was observed a single time. The chain couples TRBV6-5 to TRBJ2-5, with a weak D call TRBD2 (5 bases). Trimming removed 5 bases from V and 4 bases from J, with 14 bases in between. This CDR3 spans 14 amino acids. Looked up from germline, CDR1 is MNHEY and CDR2 is SVGAGI. CDR3 sequence: CASSTSRASETQYF. In DNA form, the CDR3 reads TGTGCCAGCAGTACTAGTCGCGCGTCAGAGACCCAGTACTTC.

This clone occurred a few times. The chain couples TRBV9 to TRBJ1-5; D is unresolved. V lost 0 bases and J lost 6, with 10 bases in between. The CDR3 totals 14 residues. Germline CDR1 is SGDLS and CDR2 is YYNGEE. CDR3 in DNA: TGTGCCAGCAGCGTAGAGGCAGAGGGTCAGCCCCAGCATTTT. Its protein product is CASSVEAEGQPQHF.

The chain uses TRBV19 and TRBJ1-2; D gene ambiguous. CDR3 length: 12 amino acids. Germline V gives CDR1 LNHDA, CDR2 SQIVND (reference sequence). V shed 5 bases and J shed 6 bases, with 10 bases lying between them. In DNA form, the CDR3 reads TGTGCCAGTAGTCCCCGAGAGGATGGCTACACCTTC. It specifies CASSPREDGYTF.

The chain joins TRBV5-4 to TRBJ1-2, with 9 bases identical to TRBD1. V shed 4 bases and J 4 bases; nucleotides not matched to a gene: 8. Germline V CDR1 and CDR2: SGHNT, YYREEE (reference sequence). The CDR3 runs 15 residues. For the CDR3, the DNA is TGTGCCAGCAGCCATGAACCGGGACAGGGCTATGGCTACACCTTC. As protein: CASSHEPGQGYGYTF.

The rearrangement uses TRBV2 and TRBJ1-5, with D unclear. This CDR3 region has 12 residues. With 8 bases removed from V and 11 bases from J, the gap between germline ends came to 16 bases. Germline CDR1 reads SNHLY; CDR2 reads FYNNEI. The CDR3 DNA reads TGTGCCAGCGAAGGAACCCTGCAGGCCCAGCATTTT. Amino acid sequence: CASEGTLQAQHF.

The J gene is TRBJ2-1, the V gene TRBV4-3; D remains unclear. The CDR3 totals 13 residues. Germline V gene data show CDR1 as LGHNA and CDR2 as YSLEER. Trimming took off 1 base at V and 7 bases at J, with 8 bases between the two ends. The chain's CDR3 is CASSQGAWNEQFF. The CDR3 region has the DNA TGCGCCAGCAGCCAAGGTGCGTGGAATGAGCAGTTCTTC.

The gene calls are TRBV25-1 and TRBJ2-5; TRBD2 matches 8 bases. CDR1 and CDR2 from the germline V gene are MGHDK and SYGVNS. The CDR3 sequence is 15 residues long. V gave up 4 bases and J gave up 0 bases; unmatched junction bases: 4. The CDR3 loop is CASSGSGGYQETQYF. In DNA form, the CDR3 reads TGTGCCAGCAGTGGGTCGGGAGGGTACCAAGAGACCCAGTACTTC.

V gene TRBV4-1 combines with J gene TRBJ1-1, with D possibly being TRBD1 (5 bases). CDR1 MGHRA and CDR2 YSYEKL come from the germline V gene. The CDR3 sequence is 15 residues long. The V end lost 1 base, the J end lost 8 bases, and 17 bases lay between the germline ends. The CDR3 coding sequence is TGCGCCAGCAGCCAAGTTGGCAGGGCTCTCTTCGAAGCTTTCTTT. It specifies CASSQVGRALFEAFF.

CDR3 in amino acids: CASSHGQGYGYTF. The CDR3 DNA follows: TGTGCCAGCAGCCACGGACAGGGCTATGGCTACACCTTC. The V gene is TRBV7-6, the J gene TRBJ1-2; 8 positions match TRBD1. This CDR3 has 13 amino acids. With 5 bases clipped from V and 4 bases from J, the junction kept 3 bases outside the gene matches. The germline CDR1 and CDR2 sequences are SGHVS and FNYEAQ. Full variable domain (remainder filled in from reference TRBV7-6 and TRBJ1-2): GAGVSQSPRYKVTKRGQDVALRCDPISGHVSLYWYRQALGQGPEFLTYFNYEAQQDKSGLPNDRFSAERPEGSISTLTIQRTEQRDSAMYRCASSHGQGYGYTFGSGTRLTVV.

This chain joins TRBV6-1 and TRBJ1-2; the match to TRBD1 covers 9 bases. The V and J ends lost 6 bases and 4 bases, in that order; junction bases with no gene match: 6. The CDR3 sequence is 14 residues long. Germline CDR1 reads MNHNS; CDR2 reads SASEGT. CDR3 sequence: CASRPGQGVYGYTF. The CDR3 nucleotides are TGTGCCAGCAGGCCGGGACAGGGAGTCTATGGCTACACCTTC.

Only one count was recorded for this clone. The V and J genes are TRBV18 and TRBJ2-2; 13 positions match TRBD2. Germline V lookup: CDR1 KGHSH, CDR2 LQKENI. This CDR3 contains 18 residues. V trimming: 3 bases; J trimming: 0 bases; junction bases outside the gene matches: 4. The CDR3 sequence is CASSPQTSGGTNTGELFF. DNA for the CDR3: TGTGCCAGCTCACCCCAGACTAGCGGGGGGACGAACACCGGGGAGCTGTTTTTT.

The chain couples TRBV30 to TRBJ1-4, with D maybe TRBD1 (6 bases). This CDR3 has 16 amino acids. Trimming shortened V by 3 bases and J by 0 bases, and 14 bases separated the two germline ends. Germline loops: CDR1 GTSNPN, CDR2 SVGIG (reference sequence). This CDR3 reads CAWRTRDTSTNEKLFF. CDR3 in DNA: TGTGCCTGGAGGACCCGGGACACCTCAACTAATGAAAAACTGTTTTTT.

The V and J genes are TRBV6-1 and TRBJ2-7, with D tentatively TRBD2 (7 bases). Germline V gene data show CDR1 as MNHNS and CDR2 as SASEGT. The CDR3 spans 15 residues. V shed 5 bases and J shed 4 bases, with 18 bases lying between them. CDR3 sequence: CASSLRGGAAYEQYF. CDR3 nucleotides: TGTGCCAGCAGTCTCAGGGGAGGGGCGGCGTACGAGCAGTACTTC.

The chain combines TRBV12-5 with TRBJ1-4; possibly TRBD1 for D (6 bases). Trimming left V 0 bases short and J 8 bases short, with 13 bases between. This CDR3 has 15 residues. CDR1 and CDR2 from the germline V gene are LGHNT and FRNRAP. The CDR3 is CASGLVGGPGEKLFF. The CDR3 DNA follows: TGTGCTAGTGGTTTGGTCGGGGGGCCCGGGGAAAAACTGTTTTTT.

This clone came up a few times. The chain employs TRBV19 and TRBJ1-4; TRBD1 matches 10 bases. The length of the CDR3 is 14 residues. V dropped 4 bases and J dropped 8; count of bases not matched to a gene: 4. Germline V gene sequence: CDR1 LNHDA, CDR2 SQIVND (reference sequence). CDR3 bases: TGTGCCAGTAGTAAGGGACAGGGGATAGAAAAACTGTTTTTT. Protein product: CASSKGQGIEKLFF.

The chain's CDR3 is CASSYSLQARYGYTF. The CDR3 nucleotides are TGTGCCAGCAGTTACTCCCTACAGGCCCGCTATGGCTACACCTTC. V is TRBV6-5 and J is TRBJ1-2, with a possible D match to TRBD1 (5 bases). There are 15 residues in the CDR3. Germline CDR1 reads MNHEY; CDR2 reads SVGAGI. V gave up 0 bases and J gave up 4 bases, with 12 bases separating them.

The gene calls are TRBV25-1 and TRBJ1-2; maybe TRBD1 (5 bases). The CDR3 length is 13 residues. V lost 2 bases and J 2 bases, leaving 6 bases between the germline ends. The germline gives CDR1 MGHDK, CDR2 SYGVNS. The CDR3 is CASSERQNYGYTF. CDR3 sequence (DNA): TGTGCCAGCAGTGAACGACAGAACTATGGCTACACCTTC.

V and J are TRBV5-1 and TRBJ1-5; D uncertain. This CDR3 comprises 16 residues. The germline gives CDR1 SGHRS, CDR2 YFSETQ. V was clipped by 1 base and J by 7 bases, with 18 bases between them. The CDR3 region has the DNA TGCGCCAGCAGCTTGAGGAGGTGGGGAAGAGGGCAGCCCCAGCATTTT. Its protein is CASSLRRWGRGQPQHF.

This rearrangement joins TRBV5-6 to TRBJ2-5, with TRBD2 matching 8 bases. In germline, CDR1 is SGHDT, CDR2 YYEEEE. The CDR3 is 15 amino acids. V trimming: 1 base; J trimming: 4 bases; junction bases outside the gene matches: 6. The CDR3 loop reads CASSLLGGAGETQYF. CDR3 coding DNA: TGTGCCAGCAGCTTGCTCGGGGGGGCGGGAGAGACCCAGTACTTC.

The rearrangement joins TRBV11-2 to TRBJ2-4, with D perhaps TRBD2 (5 bases). V was shortened by 1 base and J by 8 bases, with 9 bases between the two germline ends. CDR3 length: 13 amino acids. Germline V CDR1 and CDR2: SGHAT, FQNNGV. The CDR3 reads CASSLGNGDIQYF. CDR3 nucleotide sequence: TGTGCCAGCAGCTTAGGAAACGGGGACATTCAGTACTTC.

The J gene is TRBJ2-3, the V gene TRBV25-1; 7 bases are a match to TRBD1. The CDR3 is 13 residues long. J gave up 6 bases and V 7 bases, and 7 bases lay outside the gene matches. Germline V gene sequence: CDR1 MGHDK, CDR2 SYGVNS. CDR3 region: CASKLTGVDTQYF. DNA of the CDR3: TGTGCCAGCAAGCTCACAGGGGTGGATACGCAGTATTTT. Supplemented by reference TRBV25-1 and TRBJ2-3, the full variable domain reads EADIYQTPRYLVIGTGKKITLECSQTMGHDKMYWYQQDPGMELHLIHYSYGVNSTEKGDLSSESTVSRIRTEHFPLTLESARPSHTSQYLCASKLTGVDTQYFGPGTRLTVL.

The V gene is TRBV7-9, the J gene TRBJ2-5; a weak D match, TRBD2 (5 bases). Germline V lookup: CDR1 SEHNR, CDR2 FQNEAQ (reference sequence). CDR3 size: 15 residues. V was cut by 1 base and J by 2 bases, with 11 bases left in between. The CDR3 DNA reads TGTGCCAGCAGCTTAGGGTCGGGGTTACAAGAGACCCAGTACTTC. Translated, it gives CASSLGSGLQETQYF.

The V gene is TRBV6-1, the J gene TRBJ1-4, with 8 bases that match TRBD1. The V gene's germline CDR1 is MNHNS and CDR2 SASEGT. Trimming at V came to 1 base and at J to 13 bases, leaving 14 bases not matched to a gene. The CDR3 length is 16 residues. In DNA form, the CDR3 reads TGTGCCAGCAGTGAAGGGACTATAACAGGGGGGGGAGGACTGTTTTTT. Amino acid sequence: CASSEGTITGGGGLFF.

The V call is TRBV5-1, the J call TRBJ2-3; 10 bases align to TRBD2. CDR1 and CDR2 (germline): SGHRS, YFSETQ. The CDR3 covers 17 residues. V lost 0 bases, J lost 4 bases, and 8 bases stayed unmatched. The CDR3 reads CASSLGASGSGPDTQYF. The CDR3, as DNA: TGCGCCAGCAGCTTGGGGGCTAGCGGGAGCGGGCCAGATACGCAGTATTTT. Filled out from reference TRBV5-1 and TRBJ2-3, the complete variable domain reads KAGVTQTPRYLIKTRGQQVTLSCSPISGHRSVSWYQQTPGQGLQFLFEYFSETQRNKGNFPGRFSGRQFSNSRSEMNVSTLELGDSALYLCASSLGASGSGPDTQYFGPGTRLTVL.

The chain joins TRBV7-9 to TRBJ1-5; the D gene is possibly TRBD1 (5 bases). Germline CDR1 and CDR2: SEHNR and FQNEAQ (reference sequence). Deletions cut 0 bases from V and 7 bases from J, with 7 bases between. The CDR3 sequence is 13 residues long. The CDR3 nucleotides read TGTGCCAGCAGCTTAGCGCAGGGACAGCCCCAGCATTTT. Translated, it gives CASSLAQGQPQHF.